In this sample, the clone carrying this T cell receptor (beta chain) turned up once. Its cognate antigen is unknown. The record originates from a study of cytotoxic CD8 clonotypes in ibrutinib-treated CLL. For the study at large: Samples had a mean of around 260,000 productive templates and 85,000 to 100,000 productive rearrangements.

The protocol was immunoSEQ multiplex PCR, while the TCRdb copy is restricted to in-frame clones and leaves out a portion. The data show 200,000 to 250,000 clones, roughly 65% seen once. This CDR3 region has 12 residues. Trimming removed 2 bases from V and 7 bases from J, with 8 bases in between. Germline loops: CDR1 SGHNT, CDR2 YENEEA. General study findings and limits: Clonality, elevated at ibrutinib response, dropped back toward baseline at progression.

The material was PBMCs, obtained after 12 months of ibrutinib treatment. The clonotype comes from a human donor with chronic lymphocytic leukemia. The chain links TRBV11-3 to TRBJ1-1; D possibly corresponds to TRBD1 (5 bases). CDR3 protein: CASSLSGGEAFF. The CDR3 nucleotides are TGTGCCAGCAGCTTATCGGGGGGTGAAGCTTTCTTT.